One sample yielded the 22 T cell receptor beta chains listed below, sequenced in a study of control samples from healthy donors and cancer patients. Produced via immunoSEQ multiplex PCR; TCRdb's table is partial and in-frame only. The data hold 150,000 to 200,000 clones, with 90% to 95% observed a single time. The material sequenced was blood. These receptors all come from a woman aged 60-75 years in good health.

The chain uses TRBV4-3 and TRBJ2-7; no clear D. From germline, CDR1 is LGHNA and CDR2 YSLEER. There are 14 residues in the CDR3. With 4 bases removed from V and 0 bases from J, the gap between germline ends came to 10 bases. CDR3 DNA: TGCGCCAGCAGCCCCTGGCCCGACTCCTACGAGCAGTACTTC. It specifies CASSPWPDSYEQYF.

The rearrangement joins TRBV10-3 to TRBJ1-2, with 9 positions matching TRBD1. Unmatched junction bases numbered 9, after V lost 6 bases and J lost 4 bases. CDR3 length equals 15 residues. From germline, CDR1 is ENHRY and CDR2 SYGVKD. The CDR3 nucleotides read TGTGCCATCAGCCAGGACAGGGGCGTGAGCTATGGCTACACCTTC. Protein: CAISQDRGVSYGYTF.

The chain uses TRBV6-4 and TRBJ2-2; D unclear. This CDR3 comprises 13 residues. The germline gives CDR1 MRHNA, CDR2 SNTAGT. Trimming took 2 bases from V and 7 from J, leaving 8 bases between them. CDR3: CASSDHGFGELFF. The CDR3, as DNA: TGTGCCAGCAGTGACCATGGATTCGGGGAGCTGTTTTTT.

This clone has a single count. The chain employs TRBV11-3 and TRBJ2-1; 12 nucleotides match TRBD2. CDR1 is SGHNT, CDR2 YENEEA, per germline. Trimming at V came to 6 bases and at J to 5 bases, leaving 5 bases not matched to a gene. The CDR3 loop spans 15 amino acids. In nucleotides, the CDR3 is TGTGCCAGCAGTTTTGGACTAGCGGGGAACAATGAGCAGTTCTTC. Translating gives CASSFGLAGNNEQFF.

J is TRBJ1-1 and V is TRBV5-8; D gene unclear. The CDR3 totals 12 residues. V lost 0 bases and J lost 11, with 11 bases in between. In germline, CDR1 is SGHTS, CDR2 YDEGEE. This CDR3 is CASSLGSGSAFF. The DNA for the CDR3 is TGTGCCAGCAGCTTGGGGAGCGGTAGCGCTTTCTTT.

This clone was detected only once. V gene TRBV6-6 combines with J gene TRBJ1-6, with 8 nucleotides matching TRBD1. The ends lost 7 bases at V and 3 bases at J; junction bases unmatched: 5. CDR1 MNHNY and CDR2 SVGAGI come from the germline V gene (reference sequence). This CDR3 contains 15 residues. CDR3 residues: CASTQGAGYNSPLHF. Here the CDR3 DNA reads TGTGCCAGCACCCAGGGGGCGGGCTATAATTCACCCCTCCACTTT.

V gene TRBV2 combines with J gene TRBJ1-1; D is possibly TRBD1 (5 bases). CDR3 size: 14 residues. Trimming removed 6 bases from V and 2 bases from J, with 13 bases in between. CDR1 SNHLY and CDR2 FYNNEI come from the germline V gene. The CDR3 nucleotides are TGTGCCAGCAGAGGGAGGGGCAGTAACACTGAAGCTTTCTTT. Its translation: CASRGRGSNTEAFF.

The J gene is TRBJ2-5, the V gene TRBV9; 9 bases are a match to TRBD1. The CDR3 runs to 15 residues. Germline V CDR1 and CDR2: SGDLS, YYNGEE. The ends lost 4 bases at V and 1 base at J; junction bases unmatched: 5. The CDR3 spells CASSRTGEGQETQYF. CDR3 coding DNA: TGTGCCAGCAGCCGGACAGGGGAGGGCCAAGAGACCCAGTACTTC.

The V gene is TRBV7-2, the J gene TRBJ2-7; 8 bases agree with TRBD2. Trimming took 6 bases from V and 2 from J; bases not matched to a gene: 3. CDR1 is SGHTA and CDR2 is FQGNSA in the germline V gene. This CDR3 comprises 13 residues. The CDR3 nucleotides read TGTGCCAGCAGGTTTAGCGGGGCCTACGAGCAGTACTTC. It codes for CASRFSGAYEQYF.

The rearrangement joins TRBV30 to TRBJ1-1, with D uncertain. Deletions cut 7 bases from V and 5 bases from J, with 17 bases between. Germline V CDR1 and CDR2: GTSNPN, SVGIG (reference sequence). The length of the CDR3 is 13 residues. The CDR3 here is CASDIGYGTEAFF. For the CDR3, the DNA is TGTGCCTCAGACATAGGGTACGGGACTGAAGCTTTCTTT.

The chain combines TRBV6-1 with TRBJ1-4; TRBD1 aligns across 8 bases. V gave up 2 bases and J gave up 6 bases; unmatched junction bases: 11. This CDR3 spans 17 amino acids. CDR1 is MNHNS and CDR2 is SASEGT in the germline V gene. The DNA of the CDR3 is TGTGCCAGCAGTGAAAAGAGAAACAGGGGGGGAGATGAAAAACTGTTTTTT. This gives the protein CASSEKRNRGGDEKLFF.

The V gene is TRBV20-1, the J gene TRBJ1-2; TRBD1 agrees at 10 bases. Germline CDR1 is DFQATT and CDR2 is SNEGSKA (reference sequence). J lost 7 bases, V lost 3 bases, and 8 bases had no gene match. The CDR3 runs 14 residues. As DNA, the CDR3 is TGCAGTGCTAGTGGGGACAGGGGTATGAGTGGCTACACCTTC. As protein: CSASGDRGMSGYTF.

V usage is TRBV5-4 and J usage is TRBJ2-6; 10 nucleotides match TRBD1. The germline CDR1 and CDR2 sequences are SGHNT and YYREEE (reference sequence). The CDR3 is 18 residues long. The V gene end was trimmed by 5 bases and the J gene end by 0 bases; junction bases not matched to a gene: 8. For the CDR3, the DNA is TGTGCCAGCAGACAGACAGGGGGCGCATCCTCTGGGGCCAACGTCCTGACTTTC. Translation gives CASRQTGGASSGANVLTF.

The chain couples TRBV5-1 to TRBJ2-2; the match to TRBD1 covers 7 bases. Germline V gene lookup returns CDR1 SGHRS and CDR2 YFSETQ. Trimming took 2 bases from V and 4 from J; bases not matched to a gene: 5. The CDR3 contains 15 residues. CDR3 coding DNA: TGCGCCAGCAGCTTCCGACAGGGACCCACCGGGGAGCTGTTTTTT. Protein: CASSFRQGPTGELFF.

V is TRBV19 and J is TRBJ1-6; 9 nucleotides line up with TRBD1. CDR3 length: 17 residues. V lost 3 bases to trimming and J lost 7 bases; unmatched junction nucleotides: 10. Germline V gene data show CDR1 as LNHDA and CDR2 as SQIVND (reference sequence). The CDR3 spells CASSIETGGIYNSPLHF. The CDR3 DNA is TGTGCCAGTAGTATCGAGACAGGGGGAATTTACAATTCACCCCTCCACTTT.

The chain carries TRBV5-8 and TRBJ2-7; D possibly uses TRBD1 or TRBD2 (5 bases each). The CDR3 is 18 amino acids. V lost 4 bases to trimming and J lost 1 base, with 24 bases between them. Per germline, CDR1 SGHTS and CDR2 YDEGEE. This CDR3 is CASSADVAWGYGSYEQYF. As DNA, the CDR3 is TGTGCCAGCAGCGCGGACGTAGCGTGGGGGTATGGATCCTACGAGCAGTACTTC.

This clone was observed once. The chain employs TRBV10-2 and TRBJ2-4, with 9 bases lining up with TRBD2. The J segment lost 6 bases and the V segment lost 6 bases, leaving 9 bases of the junction unmatched. The CDR3 consists of 15 residues. Germline loops: CDR1 WSHSY, CDR2 SAAADI. The CDR3 DNA sequence: TGCGCCAGCAGCGAAAATAGCGGGGGAGGAAACATTCAGTACTTC. Translation gives CASSENSGGGNIQYF.

The V gene is TRBV7-9, the J gene TRBJ2-7, with D tentatively TRBD1 (5 bases). Germline CDR1 reads SEHNR; CDR2 reads FQNEAQ (reference sequence). This CDR3 contains 15 residues. Between the trimmed V and J ends, which lost 1 base and 2 bases, there was a span of 12 bases. CDR3 DNA sequence: TGTGCCAGCAGCTTAGGACAGAACCAACCCTACGAGCAGTACTTC. Translation gives CASSLGQNQPYEQYF.

The V gene is TRBV5-4, the J gene TRBJ2-3; 8 nucleotides align to TRBD1. V was clipped by 2 bases and J by 3 bases; unmatched bases: 5. Germline V gene sequence: CDR1 SGHNT, CDR2 YYREEE (reference sequence). This CDR3 region has 15 residues. The DNA for the CDR3 is TGTGCCAGCAGCTTTTCAGGGGGCCGGACAGATACGCAGTATTTT. Its protein product is CASSFSGGRTDTQYF.

This sequence joins TRBV7-2 and TRBJ2-3; 8 bases map to TRBD2. The ends lost 5 bases at V and 6 bases at J; junction bases unmatched: 7. The CDR3 runs 14 residues. The germline gives CDR1 SGHTA, CDR2 FQGNSA. The CDR3 protein is CASSPGTSGDTQYF. DNA for the CDR3: TGTGCCAGCAGCCCGGGGACTAGTGGCGATACGCAGTATTTT.

The chain carries TRBV4-1 and TRBJ1-1; possible D gene TRBD1, 5 bases. The CDR3 is 12 residues long. V lost 6 bases and J lost 6, with 11 bases in between. Germline-derived CDR1 and CDR2 are MGHRA and YSYEKL. For the CDR3, the DNA is TGCGCCAGCAGAGGGGTAAGTCCTGAAGCTTTCTTT. This sequence encodes CASRGVSPEAFF.

This sequence joins TRBV7-2 and TRBJ1-3; no reliable D call. CDR3 length equals 14 residues. V was pared by 1 base and J by 0 bases, with 4 bases between. Germline V gene sequence: CDR1 SGHTA, CDR2 FQGNSA. In nucleotides, the CDR3 is TGTGCCAGCAGCTTAGAGGTCTCTGGAAACACCATATATTTT. Amino acids: CASSLEVSGNTIYF.